This T cell receptor (beta chain) is drawn from a study of blood T cell repertoires in COVID-19. Germline CDR1 reads ENHRY; CDR2 reads SYGVKD. V lost 6 bases, J lost 4 bases, and 3 bases stayed unmatched. The CDR3 spans 14 residues. Per the original methods: Scientists estimated how many nucleated cells there were by amplifying reference gene primers. TCRdb's copy holds only in-frame clones and misses some; the assay was immunoSEQ multiplex PCR. V and J calls and clone size are copied from that table; D and trimming were computed from the DNA. The sample lists around 90,000 clones; 87% were seen once.

This receptor was identified in a male donor with acute or convalescent COVID-19. The rearrangement uses TRBV10-3 and TRBJ2-2, with 9 bases identical to TRBD1. The sequencing input was peripheral blood. The CDR3 sequence is CAIRGQGITGELFF. Written as DNA, the CDR3 is TGTGCCATCAGGGGACAGGGAATCACCGGGGAGCTGTTTTTT.